This record concerns one T cell receptor (beta chain) sequence. Its specificity is unknown. TCRdb recomputed calls from the reads with MiXCR, one row per CDR3 protein. The table shows hundreds of thousands of distinct CDR3 sequences, with roughly 17% occurring only once. This specimen comes from a study of T cell repertoires in cytomegalovirus infection. Findings and caveats of the study: Frequencies of public TCR beta families were cumulated, and this identified carriers of CMV plus the relevant HLA.

Between the trimmed V and J ends, which lost 7 bases and 1 base, there was a span of 16 bases. Germline CDR1 and CDR2: MDHEN and SYDVKM. The CDR3 is 15 residues long. The chain employs TRBV28 and TRBJ1-2, with D hard to call. The clonotype comes from a human donor in good health (CMV status not recorded). Some clones in this sample may be carry-over from other donors' samples. Sequenced sample: PBMCs. The CDR3 sequence is CASTPGGILNYGYTF. The CDR3 bases are TGTGCCAGCACCCCGGGAGGAATTCTTAACTATGGCTACACCTTC.